The 15 T cell receptor beta chains below come from one sample, sequenced in a study of cytomegalovirus exposure and HLA in healthy donors. Use of 60 Vbeta and 13 Jbeta primers characterized the PCR. Sequenced by immunoSEQ multiplex PCR; TCRdb stores in-frame clones only, minus some. Altogether roughly 150,000 clones are present, approximately 81% being singletons, with the ten largest covering about 1.3%. The sequenced sample consisted of PBMCs. The receptors come from a man aged 18-30 years in good health and CMV-seronegative.

With regard to this clone: Mismatch with germline at one junction end may stem from a read error. The chain has TRBV7-9 and TRBJ2-5, with 7 bases lining up with TRBD2. Germline V gene sequence: CDR1 SEHNR, CDR2 FQNEAQ (reference sequence). CDR3 size: 13 residues. In DNA, the CDR3 is TGTTCCAGCCATGCGGGAGTGCAGGAGACCCAGTACTTC. This translates into CSSHAGVQETQYF.

This sequence joins TRBV28 and TRBJ1-5, with a possible D match to TRBD1 (5 bases). Trimming shortened V by 4 bases and J by 4 bases, and 20 bases separated the two germline ends. Germline V gene data show CDR1 as MDHEN and CDR2 as SYDVKM. The CDR3 is made up of 17 amino acids. The CDR3 sequence: CASSSPWGTNANQPQHF. DNA for the CDR3: TGTGCCAGCAGTTCGCCCTGGGGGACTAACGCAAATCAGCCCCAGCATTTT. The full variable domain, in which reference TRBV28 and TRBJ1-5 provide the parts outside the CDR3, is DVKVTQSSRYLVKRTGEKVFLECVQDMDHENMFWYRQDPGLGLRLIYFSYDVKMKEKGDIPEGYSVSREKKERFSLILESASTNQTSMYLCASSSPWGTNANQPQHFGDGTRLSIL.

Details on this clone: Other DNA sequences within the sample encode an identical CDR3. J is TRBJ2-7 and V is TRBV4-1; D is undetermined. CDR3 length: 17 amino acids. Germline V gives CDR1 MGHRA, CDR2 YSYEKL. Trimming pared 0 bases from V and 4 bases from J, leaving 19 bases between. CDR3: CASSQEGGPLTGYEQYF. CDR3 nucleotide sequence: TGCGCCAGCAGCCAAGAAGGCGGTCCCTTGACCGGGTACGAGCAGTACTTC.

The chain carries TRBV5-5 and TRBJ2-3; the match to TRBD1 covers 8 bases. Per the germline V gene, CDR1 is SGHKS and CDR2 is YYEKEE (reference sequence). J was trimmed by 9 bases and V by 2 bases; bases with no gene match: 17. The CDR3 is 17 amino acids. The CDR3, as DNA: TGTGCCAGCAGCTTTCCCCGGGGTGGACAGGGCGAAGGCACGCAGTATTTT. It is translated as CASSFPRGGQGEGTQYF.

V gene TRBV7-2 combines with J gene TRBJ2-5; TRBD2 matches at 8 bases. The length of the CDR3 is 15 residues. In germline, CDR1 is SGHTA, CDR2 FQGNSA. The V and J ends lost 5 bases and 11 bases, in that order; junction bases with no gene match: 16. CDR3 nucleotides: TGTGCCAGCAGCCCACGGACTAGCCCCCCGGCGGAGCAGTACTTC. Translating it yields CASSPRTSPPAEQYF.

In its sample, this clone was seen many times. This chain connects TRBV6-1 to TRBJ2-3, with TRBD1 matching over 7 bases. J lost 2 bases, V lost 1 base, and 3 bases had no gene match. The CDR3 runs to 15 residues. Germline V gives CDR1 MNHNS, CDR2 SASEGT. The CDR3 DNA reads TGTGCCAGCAGTGAAGGGACAGGCCACACAGATACGCAGTATTTT. Its protein is CASSEGTGHTDTQYF.

This sequence joins TRBV5-8 and TRBJ2-6; 9 bases are shared with TRBD1. V dropped 7 bases and J dropped 2; count of bases not matched to a gene: 4. Germline V gene sequence: CDR1 SGHTS, CDR2 YDEGEE. This CDR3 comprises 15 residues. The CDR3: CASSQGAAGANVLTF. The CDR3, as DNA: TGTGCCAGCTCACAGGGGGCGGCTGGGGCCAACGTCCTGACTTTC.

The chain links TRBV9 to TRBJ2-1, with 8 bases lining up with TRBD2. The CDR3 length is 17 residues. The germline gives CDR1 SGDLS, CDR2 YYNGEE. The junction had 8 bases not matched to a gene; V was cut back by 0 bases and J by 3 bases. The CDR3, as DNA: TGTGCCAGCAGCGTAGGTCACCGGGAGGGCCACTACAATGAGCAGTTCTTC. It yields the protein CASSVGHREGHYNEQFF.

This chain links TRBV11-3 with TRBJ2-1, with D possibly matching TRBD2 (5 bases). The V end lost 5 bases, the J end lost 0 bases, and 5 bases lay between the germline ends. This CDR3 has 13 residues. Germline CDR1 is SGHNT and CDR2 is YENEEA. CDR3 sequence (DNA): TGTGCCAGCAGCCGGGGCTCCTACAATGAGCAGTTCTTC. It encodes CASSRGSYNEQFF.

The chain has TRBV15 and TRBJ2-5; D unclear. The CDR3 sequence is 15 residues long. Trimming stripped 6 bases from V and 5 bases from J, with 19 bases between. The V gene's germline CDR1 is LNHNV and CDR2 YYDKDF (reference sequence). CDR3 coding DNA: TGTGCCACCAGGTTCCGGGTTGCCCCCCTTGAGACCCAGTACTTC. Amino acids: CATRFRVAPLETQYF.

This rearrangement joins TRBV19 to TRBJ2-2; D uncertain. CDR3 length: 13 residues. Germline loops: CDR1 LNHDA, CDR2 SQIVND (reference sequence). Trimming took 7 bases from V and 4 from J, leaving 10 bases between them. In nucleotides, the CDR3 is TGTGCCAGTATCAATTCGGGCACCGGGGAGCTGTTTTTT. This sequence encodes CASINSGTGELFF.

This chain links TRBV20-1 with TRBJ2-7; TRBD1 matches 7 bases. CDR1 DFQATT and CDR2 SNEGSKA come from the germline V gene (reference sequence). The CDR3 runs 11 residues. Germline trimming cut 7 bases from V and 6 bases from J; bases unmatched to any gene: 6. The CDR3 coding sequence is TGCAGTGTTGTACAGGGGAGCGAGCAGTACTTC. Translating gives CSVVQGSEQYF.

The gene calls are TRBV28 and TRBJ1-5; TRBD1 matches at 11 bases. The V and J ends lost 8 bases and 3 bases, in that order; junction bases with no gene match: 6. CDR3 length: 15 residues. Germline CDR1 is MDHEN and CDR2 is SYDVKM. CDR3 region: CASGTGGDLNQPQHF. The CDR3 region has the DNA TGTGCCAGCGGGACAGGGGGGGATCTCAATCAGCCCCAGCATTTT.

The chain has TRBV19 and TRBJ1-2, with D maybe TRBD1 (5 bases). The CDR3 consists of 11 residues. V was trimmed by 6 bases and J by 7 bases, leaving 9 bases between them. Germline CDR1 reads LNHDA; CDR2 reads SQIVND (reference sequence). The CDR3 reads CASRDRGGYTF. The CDR3 coding sequence is TGTGCCAGTAGGGATAGGGGTGGCTACACCTTC.

V is TRBV7-2 and J is TRBJ2-7; TRBD2 aligns across 9 bases. V shed 2 bases and J 0 bases; nucleotides not matched to a gene: 2. The CDR3 is 15 residues long. Germline V gives CDR1 SGHTA, CDR2 FQGNSA. The DNA for the CDR3 is TGTGCCAGCAGCTTATGGACTAGCGACTCCTACGAGCAGTACTTC. This sequence encodes CASSLWTSDSYEQYF.